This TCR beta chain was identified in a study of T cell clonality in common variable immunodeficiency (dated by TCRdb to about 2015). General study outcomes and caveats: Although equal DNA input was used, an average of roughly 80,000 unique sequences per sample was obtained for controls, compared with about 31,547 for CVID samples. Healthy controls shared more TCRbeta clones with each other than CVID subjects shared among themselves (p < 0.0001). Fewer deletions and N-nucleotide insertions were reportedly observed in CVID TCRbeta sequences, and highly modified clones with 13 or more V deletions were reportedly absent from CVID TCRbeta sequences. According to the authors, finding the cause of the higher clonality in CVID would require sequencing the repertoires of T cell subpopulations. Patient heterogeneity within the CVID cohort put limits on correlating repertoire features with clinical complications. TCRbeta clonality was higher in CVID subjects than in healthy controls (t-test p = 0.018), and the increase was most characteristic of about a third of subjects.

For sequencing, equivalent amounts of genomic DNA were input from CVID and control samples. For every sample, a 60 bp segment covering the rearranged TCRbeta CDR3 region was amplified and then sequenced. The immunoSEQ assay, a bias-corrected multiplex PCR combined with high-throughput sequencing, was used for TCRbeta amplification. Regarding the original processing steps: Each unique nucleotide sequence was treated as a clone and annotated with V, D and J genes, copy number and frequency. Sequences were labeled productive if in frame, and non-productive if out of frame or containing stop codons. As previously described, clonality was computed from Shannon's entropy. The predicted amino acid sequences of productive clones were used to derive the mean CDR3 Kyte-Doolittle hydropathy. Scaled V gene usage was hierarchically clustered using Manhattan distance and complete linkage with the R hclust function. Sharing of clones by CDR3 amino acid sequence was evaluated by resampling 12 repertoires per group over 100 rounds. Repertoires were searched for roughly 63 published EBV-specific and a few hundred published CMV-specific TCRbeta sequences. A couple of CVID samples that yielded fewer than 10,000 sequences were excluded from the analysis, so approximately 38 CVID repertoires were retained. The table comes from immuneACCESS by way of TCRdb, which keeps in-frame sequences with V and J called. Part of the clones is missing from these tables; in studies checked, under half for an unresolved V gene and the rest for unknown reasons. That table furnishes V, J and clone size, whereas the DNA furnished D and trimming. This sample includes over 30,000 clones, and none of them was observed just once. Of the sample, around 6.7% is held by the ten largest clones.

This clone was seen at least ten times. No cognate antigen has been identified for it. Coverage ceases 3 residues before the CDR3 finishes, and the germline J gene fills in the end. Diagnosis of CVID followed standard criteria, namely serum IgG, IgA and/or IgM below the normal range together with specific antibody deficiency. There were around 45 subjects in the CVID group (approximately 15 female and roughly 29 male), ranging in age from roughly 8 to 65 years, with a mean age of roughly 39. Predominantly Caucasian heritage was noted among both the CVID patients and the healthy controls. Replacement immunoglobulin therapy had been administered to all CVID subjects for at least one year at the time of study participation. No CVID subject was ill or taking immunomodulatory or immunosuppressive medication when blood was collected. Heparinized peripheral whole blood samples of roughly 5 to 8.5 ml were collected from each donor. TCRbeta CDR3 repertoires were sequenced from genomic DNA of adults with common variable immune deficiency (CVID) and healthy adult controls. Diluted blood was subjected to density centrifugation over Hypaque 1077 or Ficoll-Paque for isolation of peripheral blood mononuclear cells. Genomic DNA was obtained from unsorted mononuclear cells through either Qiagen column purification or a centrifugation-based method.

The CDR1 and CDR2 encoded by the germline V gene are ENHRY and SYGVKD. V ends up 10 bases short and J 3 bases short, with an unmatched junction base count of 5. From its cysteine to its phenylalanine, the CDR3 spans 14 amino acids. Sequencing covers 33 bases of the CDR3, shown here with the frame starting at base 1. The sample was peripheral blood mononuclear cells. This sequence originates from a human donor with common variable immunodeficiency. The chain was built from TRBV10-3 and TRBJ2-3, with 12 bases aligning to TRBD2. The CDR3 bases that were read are TGTGCCACCGGACTAGCGGGAACGACAGATACG. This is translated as CATGLAGTTDT. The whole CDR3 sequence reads CATGLAGTTDTQYF.